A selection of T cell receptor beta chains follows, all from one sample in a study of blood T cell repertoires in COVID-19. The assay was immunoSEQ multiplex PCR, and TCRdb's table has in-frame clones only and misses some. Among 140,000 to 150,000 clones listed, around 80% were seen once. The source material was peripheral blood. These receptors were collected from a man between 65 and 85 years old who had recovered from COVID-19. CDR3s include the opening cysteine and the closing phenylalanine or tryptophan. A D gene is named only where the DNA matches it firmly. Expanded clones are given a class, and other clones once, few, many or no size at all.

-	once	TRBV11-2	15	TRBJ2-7	TGTGCCAGCAGCTTAGGGGCAGCTCCCACCTACGAGCAGTACTTC	CASSLGAAPTYEQYF
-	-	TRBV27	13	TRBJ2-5	TGTGCCAGCAGTTTAATAGGGGAAGAGACCCAGTACTTC	CASSLIGEETQYF
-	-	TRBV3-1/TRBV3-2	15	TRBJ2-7	TGTGCCAGCAGCCAAGATGGCGCAGGGGCGCGCGAGCAGTACTTC	CASSQDGAGAREQYF
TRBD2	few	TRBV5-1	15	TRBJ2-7	TGCGCCAGCAGCCTGAGCGGGAACCCCGTTGGGGAGCAGTACTTC	CASSLSGNPVGEQYF
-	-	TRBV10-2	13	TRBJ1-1	TGCGCCAGCAGTGAGTCGCCAGGGACTGAAGCTTTCTTT	CASSESPGTEAFF
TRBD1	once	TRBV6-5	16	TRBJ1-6	TGTGCCAGCAGTTACTCTGGGACAGGGGGCAGTTCACCCCTCCACTTT	CASSYSGTGGSSPLHF
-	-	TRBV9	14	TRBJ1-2	TGTGCCAGCAGCGTAGCCGGGGGGAGCTATGGCTACACCTTC	CASSVAGGSYGYTF
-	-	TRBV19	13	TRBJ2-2	TGTGCCAGTAGTTTACAGGGAATCGGGGAGCTGTTTTTT	CASSLQGIGELFF
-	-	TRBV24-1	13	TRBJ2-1	TGTGCCACCAGTGACCCAAACTCCCCAGAGCAGTTCTTC	CATSDPNSPEQFF
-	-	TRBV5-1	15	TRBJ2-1	TGCGCCAGCAGCTTCGGGAGCGAGGGCCTGAATGAGCAGTTCTTC	CASSFGSEGLNEQFF
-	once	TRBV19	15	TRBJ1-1	TGTGCCAGTAGGAGCTCAGGGCCTGGAAACACTGAAGCTTTCTTT	CASRSSGPGNTEAFF
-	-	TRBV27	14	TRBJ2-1	TGTGCCAGCATTAGCCTGGTAGACTACAATGAGCAGTTCTTC	CASISLVDYNEQFF
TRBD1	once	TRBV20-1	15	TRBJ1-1	TGCAGTGCAAGTAAGACAGGGGGTAAAAACACTGAAGCTTTCTTT	CSASKTGGKNTEAFF
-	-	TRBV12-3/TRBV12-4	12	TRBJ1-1	TGTGCCAGCAGTTTAAATAGACAAGAAGCTTTCTTT	CASSLNRQEAFF
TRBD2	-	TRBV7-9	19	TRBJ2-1	TGTGCCAGCAGCCTATATGGACTAGCGGGAGGGCCGGAGTTCAATGAGCAGTTCTTC	CASSLYGLAGGPEFNEQFF
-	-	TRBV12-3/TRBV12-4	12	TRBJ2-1	TGTGCCAGCAGCCTGAGACACGCTGAGCAGTTCTTC	CASSLRHAEQFF
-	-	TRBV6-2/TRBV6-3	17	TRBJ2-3	TGTGCCAGCAGTTACTCGAACGTGGCGGGAATCACAGATACGCAGTATTTT	CASSYSNVAGITDTQYF
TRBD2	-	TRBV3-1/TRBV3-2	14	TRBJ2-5	TGTGCCAGCAGGAAGCGGGAGGCCCAAGAGACCCAGTACTTC	CASRKREAQETQYF
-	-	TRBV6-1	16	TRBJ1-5	TGTGCCAGCAGTGTCACGGGGGGCTCTGGGAATCAGCCCCAGCATTTT	CASSVTGGSGNQPQHF
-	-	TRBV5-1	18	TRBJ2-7	TGCGCCAGCAGCTTTAGGTCAGGTGCCTGGCGCGAAACCTACGAGCAGTACTTC	CASSFRSGAWRETYEQYF
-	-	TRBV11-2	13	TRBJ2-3	TGTGCCAGCAGCTTAGCGCTCGGGGGTACGCAGTATTTT	CASSLALGGTQYF
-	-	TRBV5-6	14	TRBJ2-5	TGTGCCAGCAGCCCCGGTTTCTTGCCAGAGACCCAGTACTTC	CASSPGFLPETQYF
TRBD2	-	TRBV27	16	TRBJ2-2	TGTGCCAGCAGCCGCCGAGCGGGAGTTAACACCGGGGAGCTGTTTTTT	CASSRRAGVNTGELFF
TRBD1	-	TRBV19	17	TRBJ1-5	TGTGCCAGTAGGTCTATATCGGGGACAGGGCAAGATCAGCCCCAGCATTTT	CASRSISGTGQDQPQHF
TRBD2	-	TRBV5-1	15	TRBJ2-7	TGCGCCAGCAGCTTGGAACTAGCGGACTCCTACGAGCAGTACTTC	CASSLELADSYEQYF
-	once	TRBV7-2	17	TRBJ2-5	TGTGCCAGCAGCTCCTCAGGACTGCTATCAATAAGGCAGACCCAGTACTTC	CASSSSGLLSIRQTQYF
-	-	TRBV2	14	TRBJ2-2	TGTGCCAGCAGTTGGGGGCTGGACACCGGGGAGCTGTTTTTT	CASSWGLDTGELFF
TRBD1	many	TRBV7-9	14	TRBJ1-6	TGTGCCAGCAGCTTGGGACAGAACAATTCACCCCTCCACTTT	CASSLGQNNSPLHF
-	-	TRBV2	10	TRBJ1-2	TGTGCCAGTGAACCAGGGGGCTACACCTTC	CASEPGGYTF
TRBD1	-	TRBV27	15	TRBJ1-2	TGTGCCAGCAGTCCAGGGACAGGGGGCCACTATGGCTACACCTTC	CASSPGTGGHYGYTF
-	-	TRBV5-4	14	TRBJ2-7	TGTGCCAGCAGCCCGGAGATTCAGAACTACGAGCAGTACTTC	CASSPEIQNYEQYF
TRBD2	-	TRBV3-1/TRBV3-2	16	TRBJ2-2	TGTGCCAGCAGCCACGGGCGGGAGATGGACACCGGGGAGCTGTTTTTT	CASSHGREMDTGELFF
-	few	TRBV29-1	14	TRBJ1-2	TGCAGCGTCACTCCCCAGGGAAGAGGCTATGGCTACACCTTC	CSVTPQGRGYGYTF
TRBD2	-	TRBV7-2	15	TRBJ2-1	TGTGCCAGCAGCTCCCGGGACTATGGCATCGATGAGCAGTTCTTC	CASSSRDYGIDEQFF
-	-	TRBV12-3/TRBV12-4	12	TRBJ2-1	TGTGCCACCAGGGGGGGGTACAATGAGCAGTTCTTC	CATRGGYNEQFF
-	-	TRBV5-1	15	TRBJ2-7	TGCGCCAGCAGCTTGGTTAGGGGCTCTTCCTACGAGCAGTACTTC	CASSLVRGSSYEQYF
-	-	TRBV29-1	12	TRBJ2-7	TGCAGCGTTCTGGTCAGCTCCTACGAGCAGTACTTC	CSVLVSSYEQYF
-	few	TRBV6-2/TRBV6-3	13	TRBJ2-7	TGTGCCAGCAGTGCGGGATACTCCTACGAGCAGTACTTC	CASSAGYSYEQYF
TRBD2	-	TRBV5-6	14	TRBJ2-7	TGTGCCAGCAGCATACTAGCGGGAGCCTACGAGCAGTACTTC	CASSILAGAYEQYF
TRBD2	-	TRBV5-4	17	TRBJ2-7	TGTGCCAGCAGGGGGGTGGTAGCGGGAGGGCCCTCATACGAGCAGTACTTC	CASRGVVAGGPSYEQYF
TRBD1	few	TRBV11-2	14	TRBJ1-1	TGTGCCAGCAGCTCTAACAGGGGGCGCCCTGAAGCTTTCTTT	CASSSNRGRPEAFF
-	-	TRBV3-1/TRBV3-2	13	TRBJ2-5	TGTGCCAGCAGCCAATCCAGGGCAGAGACCCAGTACTTC	CASSQSRAETQYF
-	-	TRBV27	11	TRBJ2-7	TGTGCCACCTCAGGGTCTGGGGAGCAGTACTTC	CATSGSGEQYF
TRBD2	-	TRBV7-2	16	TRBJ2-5	TGTGCCAGCAGCTTCCCGGGGACTAGCGGGAGAGAGACCCAGTACTTC	CASSFPGTSGRETQYF
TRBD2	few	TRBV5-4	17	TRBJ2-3	TGTGCCAGCAGCCAAGGACTAGCGGGAGTAGGCTCAGATACGCAGTATTTT	CASSQGLAGVGSDTQYF
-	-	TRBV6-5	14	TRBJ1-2	TGTGCCAGCAGTCCCGGAGGCGGTCGGTATGGCTACACCTTC	CASSPGGGRYGYTF
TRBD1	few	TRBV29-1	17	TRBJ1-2	TGCAGCGTTGAAGAACCACTCCGGGGGACAGGGGGTCATGGCTACACCTTC	CSVEEPLRGTGGHGYTF
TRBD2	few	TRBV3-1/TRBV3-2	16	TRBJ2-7	TGTGCCAGCAGCCACGGTAGCGGGAGGTACTCCCGCGAGCAGTACTTC	CASSHGSGRYSREQYF
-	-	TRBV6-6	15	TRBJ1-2	TGTGCCAGCAGAGACGGGACTTCCTTAGGGTATGGCTACACCTTC	CASRDGTSLGYGYTF
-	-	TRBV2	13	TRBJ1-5	TGTGCCAGCAAAGACTTCCTCAATCAGCCCCAGCATTTT	CASKDFLNQPQHF
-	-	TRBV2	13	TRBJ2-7	TGTGCCAGCAACAGGGAAGCTAGGTACGAGCAGTACTTC	CASNREARYEQYF